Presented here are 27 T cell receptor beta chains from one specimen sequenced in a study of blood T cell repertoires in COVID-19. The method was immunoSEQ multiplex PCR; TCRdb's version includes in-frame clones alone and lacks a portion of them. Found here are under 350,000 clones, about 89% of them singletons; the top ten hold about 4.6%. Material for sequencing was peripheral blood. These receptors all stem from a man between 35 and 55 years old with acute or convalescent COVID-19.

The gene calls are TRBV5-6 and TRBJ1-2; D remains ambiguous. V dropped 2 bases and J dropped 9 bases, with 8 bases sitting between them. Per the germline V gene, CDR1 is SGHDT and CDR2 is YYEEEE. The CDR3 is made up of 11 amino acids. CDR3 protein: CASSFGSSYTF. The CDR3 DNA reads TGTGCCAGCAGCTTCGGGAGCAGCTACACCTTC. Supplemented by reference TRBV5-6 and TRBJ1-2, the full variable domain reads DAGVTQSPTHLIKTRGQQVTLRCSPKSGHDTVSWYQQALGQGPQFIFQYYEEEERQRGNFPDRFSGHQFPNYSSELNVNALLLGDSALYLCASSFGSSYTFGSGTRLTVV.

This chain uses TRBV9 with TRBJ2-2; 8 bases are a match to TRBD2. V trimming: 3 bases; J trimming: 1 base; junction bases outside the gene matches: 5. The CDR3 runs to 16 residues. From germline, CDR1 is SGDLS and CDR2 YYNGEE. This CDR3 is CASSAGLAKNTGELFF. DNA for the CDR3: TGTGCCAGCAGCGCCGGACTAGCTAAGAACACCGGGGAGCTGTTTTTT.

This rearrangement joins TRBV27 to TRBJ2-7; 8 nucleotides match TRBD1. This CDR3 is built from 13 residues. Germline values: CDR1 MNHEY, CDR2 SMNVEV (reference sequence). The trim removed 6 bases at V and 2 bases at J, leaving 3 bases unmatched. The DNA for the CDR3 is TGTGCCAGCAGGACAGGGGTACCCTACGAGCAGTACTTC. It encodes CASRTGVPYEQYF.

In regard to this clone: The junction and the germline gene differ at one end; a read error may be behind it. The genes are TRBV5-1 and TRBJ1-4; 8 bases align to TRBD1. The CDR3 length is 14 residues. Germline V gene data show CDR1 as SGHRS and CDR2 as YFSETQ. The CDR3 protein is CASSLQGANEKLVF. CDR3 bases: TGCGCCAGCAGCTTGCAGGGGGCAAATGAAAAACTGGTTTTT.

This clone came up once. The CDR3 is CASSSIRGTGSHYGYTF. CDR3 bases: TGTGCCAGCAGTTCGATCCGAGGGACAGGATCTCACTATGGCTACACCTTC. The chain joins TRBV27 to TRBJ1-2; 8 nucleotides line up with TRBD1. Germline loops: CDR1 MNHEY, CDR2 SMNVEV (reference sequence). V gave up 4 bases and J gave up 3 bases; unmatched junction bases: 13. The CDR3 covers 17 residues.

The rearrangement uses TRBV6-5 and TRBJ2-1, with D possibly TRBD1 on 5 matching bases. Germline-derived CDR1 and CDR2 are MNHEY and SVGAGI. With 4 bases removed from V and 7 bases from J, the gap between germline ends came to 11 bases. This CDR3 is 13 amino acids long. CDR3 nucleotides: TGTGCCAGCAGTTGGGGCCCCTGGAATGAGCAGTTCTTC. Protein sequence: CASSWGPWNEQFF.

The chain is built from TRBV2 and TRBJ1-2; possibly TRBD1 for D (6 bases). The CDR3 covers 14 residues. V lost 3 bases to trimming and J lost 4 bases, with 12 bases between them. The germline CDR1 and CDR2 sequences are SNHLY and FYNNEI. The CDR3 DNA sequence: TGTGCCAGCAGTGACCAGGGGATCTTCTATGGCTACACCTTC. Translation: CASSDQGIFYGYTF.

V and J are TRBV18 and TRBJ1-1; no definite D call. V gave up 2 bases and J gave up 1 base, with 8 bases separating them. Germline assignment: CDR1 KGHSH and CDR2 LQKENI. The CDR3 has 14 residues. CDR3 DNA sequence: TGTGCCAGCTCACCAACGAGCCAGAACACTGAAGCTTTCTTT. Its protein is CASSPTSQNTEAFF. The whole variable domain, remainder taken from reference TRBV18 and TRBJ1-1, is NAGVMQNPRHLVRRRGQEARLRCSPMKGHSHVYWYRQLPEEGLKFMVYLQKENIIDESGMPKERFSAEFPKEGPSILRIQQVVRGDSAAYFCASSPTSQNTEAFFGQGTRLTVV.

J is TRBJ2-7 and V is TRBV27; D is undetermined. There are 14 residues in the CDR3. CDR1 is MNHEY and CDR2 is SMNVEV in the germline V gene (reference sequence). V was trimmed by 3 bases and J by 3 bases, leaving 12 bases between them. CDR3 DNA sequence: TGTGCCAGCAGTTTTGTAAGCTCCAACTACGAGCAGTACTTC. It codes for CASSFVSSNYEQYF.

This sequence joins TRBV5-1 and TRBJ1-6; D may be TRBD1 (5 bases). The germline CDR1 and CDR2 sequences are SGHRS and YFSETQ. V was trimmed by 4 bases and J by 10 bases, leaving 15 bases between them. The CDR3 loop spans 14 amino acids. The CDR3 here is CASSVGGDASPLHF. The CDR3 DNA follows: TGCGCCAGCAGCGTCGGCGGGGACGCGTCACCCCTCCACTTT.

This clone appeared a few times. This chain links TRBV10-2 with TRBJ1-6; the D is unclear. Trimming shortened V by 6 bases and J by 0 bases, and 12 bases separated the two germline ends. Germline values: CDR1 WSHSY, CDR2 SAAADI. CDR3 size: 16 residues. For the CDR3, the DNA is TGCGCCAGCAGGGGCAGCTTGAGCTCCTATAATTCACCCCTCCACTTT. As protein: CASRGSLSSYNSPLHF.

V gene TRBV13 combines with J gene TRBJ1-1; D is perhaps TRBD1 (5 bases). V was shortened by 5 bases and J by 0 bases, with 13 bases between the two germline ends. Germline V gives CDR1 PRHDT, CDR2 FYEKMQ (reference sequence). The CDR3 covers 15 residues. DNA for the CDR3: TGTGCCAGCAGCCCAATGGGGCCGCTGAACACTGAAGCTTTCTTT. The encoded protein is CASSPMGPLNTEAFF.

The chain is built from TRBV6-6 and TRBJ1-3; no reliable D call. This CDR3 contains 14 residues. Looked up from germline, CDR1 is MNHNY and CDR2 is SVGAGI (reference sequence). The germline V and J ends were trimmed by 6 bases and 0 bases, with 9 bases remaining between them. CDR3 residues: CASSQQSSGNTIYF. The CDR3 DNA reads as TGTGCCAGCAGCCAACAGAGCTCTGGAAACACCATATATTTT.

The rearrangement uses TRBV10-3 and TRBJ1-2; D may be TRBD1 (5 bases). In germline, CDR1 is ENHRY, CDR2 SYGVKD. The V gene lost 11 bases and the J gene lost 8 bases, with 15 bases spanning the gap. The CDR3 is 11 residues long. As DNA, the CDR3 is TGTGCCTCAACGCAGGGTAACGGCTACACCTTC. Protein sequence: CASTQGNGYTF.

For the CDR3, the DNA is TGTGCCAGCAGTGACCGACAGCCGAACACCGGGGAGCTGTTTTTT. Protein product: CASSDRQPNTGELFF. The chain couples TRBV6-1 to TRBJ2-2, with D possibly being TRBD1 (5 bases). Germline lookup yields CDR1 MNHNS and CDR2 SASEGT. CDR3 size: 15 residues. Trimming took off 3 bases at V and 0 bases at J, with 8 bases between the two ends.

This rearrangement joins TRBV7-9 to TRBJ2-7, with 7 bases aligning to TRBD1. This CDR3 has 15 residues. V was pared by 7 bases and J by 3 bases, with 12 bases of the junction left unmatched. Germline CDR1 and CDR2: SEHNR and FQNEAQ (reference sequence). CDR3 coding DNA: TGTGCCAGCACCTCCAAAGGGACAGCAGACTACGAGCAGTACTTC. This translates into CASTSKGTADYEQYF. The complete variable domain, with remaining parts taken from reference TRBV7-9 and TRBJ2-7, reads DTGVSQNPRHKITKRGQNVTFRCDPISEHNRLYWYRQTLGQGPEFLTYFQNEAQLEKSRLLSDRFSAERPKGSFSTLEIQRTEQGDSAMYLCASTSKGTADYEQYFGPGTRLTVT.

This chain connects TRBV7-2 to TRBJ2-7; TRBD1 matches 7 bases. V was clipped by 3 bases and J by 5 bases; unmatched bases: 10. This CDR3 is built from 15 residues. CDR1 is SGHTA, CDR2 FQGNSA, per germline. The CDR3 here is CASSLGQKEFHEQYF. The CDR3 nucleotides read TGTGCCAGCAGCTTGGGACAGAAGGAATTCCACGAGCAGTACTTC.

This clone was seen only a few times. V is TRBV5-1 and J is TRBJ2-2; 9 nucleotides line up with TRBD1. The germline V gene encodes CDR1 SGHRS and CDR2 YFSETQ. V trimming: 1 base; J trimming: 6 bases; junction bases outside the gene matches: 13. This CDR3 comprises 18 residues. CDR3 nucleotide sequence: TGCGCCAGCAGCTTGAGCTCCCCGGGACAGGGATCCGCCGGGGAGCTGTTTTTT. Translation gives CASSLSSPGQGSAGELFF. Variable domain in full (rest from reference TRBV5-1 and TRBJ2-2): KAGVTQTPRYLIKTRGQQVTLSCSPISGHRSVSWYQQTPGQGLQFLFEYFSETQRNKGNFPGRFSGRQFSNSRSEMNVSTLELGDSALYLCASSLSSPGQGSAGELFFGEGSRLTVL.

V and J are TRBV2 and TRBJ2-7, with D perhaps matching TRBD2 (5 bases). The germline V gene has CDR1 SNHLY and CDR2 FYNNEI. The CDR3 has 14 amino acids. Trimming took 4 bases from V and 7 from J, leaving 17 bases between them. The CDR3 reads CASSGTRRALEQYF. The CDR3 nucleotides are TGTGCCAGCAGTGGGACTCGACGGGCTCTTGAGCAGTACTTC.

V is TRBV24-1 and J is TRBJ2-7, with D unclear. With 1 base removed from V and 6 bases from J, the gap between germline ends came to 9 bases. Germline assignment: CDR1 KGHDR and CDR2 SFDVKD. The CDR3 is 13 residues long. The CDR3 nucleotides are TGTGCCACCAGTGATTTCGCACAGACCGAGCAGTACTTC. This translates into CATSDFAQTEQYF.

This chain's CDR3 is CASSPGTSGGLDYNEQFF. The CDR3 region has the DNA TGTGCCAGCAGCCCCGGGACTAGCGGGGGCCTTGATTACAATGAGCAGTTCTTC. The chain joins TRBV7-9 to TRBJ2-1; 14 bases map to TRBD2. From germline, CDR1 is SEHNR and CDR2 FQNEAQ (reference sequence). The CDR3 has 18 amino acids. The V and J ends lost 5 bases and 4 bases, in that order; junction bases with no gene match: 10.

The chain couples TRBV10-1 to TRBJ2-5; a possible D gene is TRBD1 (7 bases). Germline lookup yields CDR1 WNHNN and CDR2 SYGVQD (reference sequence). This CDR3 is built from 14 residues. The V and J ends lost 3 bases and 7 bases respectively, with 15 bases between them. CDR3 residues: CASSDPGTAGTQYF. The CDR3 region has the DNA TGCGCCAGCAGTGATCCCGGGACAGCGGGGACCCAGTACTTC.

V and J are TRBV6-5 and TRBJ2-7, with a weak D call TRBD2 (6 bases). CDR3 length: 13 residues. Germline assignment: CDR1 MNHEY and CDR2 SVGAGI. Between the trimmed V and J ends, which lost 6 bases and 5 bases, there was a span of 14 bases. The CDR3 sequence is CASSPPEGHEQYF. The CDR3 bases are TGTGCCAGCAGCCCCCCGGAGGGTCACGAGCAGTACTTC.

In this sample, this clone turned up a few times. CDR3 residues: CASSPRAEGEQYF. DNA for the CDR3: TGTGCCAGCAGCCCCCGGGCGGAGGGTGAGCAGTACTTC. This rearrangement joins TRBV11-2 to TRBJ2-7; D is perhaps TRBD2 (6 bases). The CDR3 is 13 residues long. Germline V gene sequence: CDR1 SGHAT, CDR2 FQNNGV. The ends were cut back, 5 bases at V and 7 bases at J, with 15 bases in the middle. Using reference TRBV11-2 and TRBJ2-7 for the parts outside the CDR3, the full variable domain is EAGVAQSPRYKIIEKRQSVAFWCNPISGHATLYWYQQILGQGPKLLIQFQNNGVVDDSQLPKDRFSAERLKGVDSTLKIQPAKLEDSAVYLCASSPRAEGEQYFGPGTRLTVT.

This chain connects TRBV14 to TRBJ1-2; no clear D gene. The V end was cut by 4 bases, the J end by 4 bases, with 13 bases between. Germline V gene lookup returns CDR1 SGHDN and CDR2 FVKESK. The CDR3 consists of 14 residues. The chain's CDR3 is CASSPAGVGYGYTF. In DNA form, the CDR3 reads TGTGCCAGCAGCCCCGCGGGAGTCGGCTATGGCTACACCTTC. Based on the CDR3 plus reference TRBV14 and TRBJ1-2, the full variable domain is EAGVTQFPSHSVIEKGQTVTLRCDPISGHDNLYWYRRVMGKEIKFLLHFVKESKQDESGMPNNRFLAERTGGTYSTLKVQPAELEDSGVYFCASSPAGVGYGYTFGSGTRLTVV.

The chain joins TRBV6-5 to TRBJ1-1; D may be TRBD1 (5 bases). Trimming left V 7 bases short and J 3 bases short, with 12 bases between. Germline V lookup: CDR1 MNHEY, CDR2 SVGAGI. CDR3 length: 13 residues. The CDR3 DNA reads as TGTGCCAGCACCCGGGGGGTGGACACTGAAGCTTTCTTT. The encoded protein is CASTRGVDTEAFF.

Written as DNA, the CDR3 is TGTGCTAGTGGTTTTCCCCAAACAGGGATCGGGGAGCTGTTTTTT. It translates to CASGFPQTGIGELFF. The V and J genes are TRBV12-5 and TRBJ2-2; D might be TRBD1 (6 bases). V lost 3 bases and J 7 bases, leaving 15 bases between the germline ends. CDR3 size: 15 residues. Germline V gives CDR1 LGHNT, CDR2 FRNRAP. The variable domain in full, with the rest retrieved from reference TRBV12-5 and TRBJ2-2, is DARVTQTPRHKVTEMGQEVTMRCQPILGHNTVFWYRQTMMQGLELLAYFRNRAPLDDSGMPKDRFSAEMPDATLATLKIQPSEPRDSAVYFCASGFPQTGIGELFFGEGSRLTVL.